This record concerns one T cell receptor beta chain sequence. Its cognate antigen is unknown. The germline V and J ends were trimmed by 5 bases and 3 bases, with 14 bases remaining between them. CDR1 SGHTA and CDR2 FQGNSA come from the germline V gene. The CDR3 runs 14 residues. The data were obtained in a study of beta chain features in type 1 diabetes. Study-level points and caveats: VDJ junctions sequenced from type 1 diabetes patients showed fewer insertions and more deletions. A greater similarity of naive, central memory and Treg TCRB repertoires was seen among patients than among healthy donors.

Expressed TCRB transcripts were sequenced because the entire RNA isolate underwent reverse transcription. Using immunoSEQ multiplex PCR, the repertoire was profiled, and TCRdb retains in-frame clones only, with some absent. The data hold under 150,000 clones, with 40% to 60% observed a single time. This chain uses TRBV7-2 with TRBJ2-7; D may be TRBD1 (6 bases). Sequencing input: Tregs from blood. This sequence was found in a man younger than 35 in good health. This CDR3 reads CASSQGHLVYEQYF. CDR3 DNA sequence: TGTGCCAGCAGCCAGGGGCACTTGGTCTACGAGCAGTACTTC.